This T cell receptor (beta chain) comes out of a study of OX40 agonist ivuxolimab in advanced cancers. Study-level background: The mean age was about 61 years, ranging from roughly 23 to 90, with about four fifths of participants male.

Autoimmune disease history or systemic immunosuppression led to patients being barred. Samples of blood were obtained at baseline, on cycle 4 day 1, and on cycle 7 day 1. The method was immunoSEQ multiplex PCR; TCRdb's version includes in-frame clones alone and lacks a portion of them. Of some 70,000 clones in the sample, roughly 90% were seen once. This CDR3 is 16 amino acids long. The germline V gene encodes CDR1 MRHNA and CDR2 SNTAGT. V was cut by 5 bases and J by 5 bases, with 21 bases left in between. The genes are TRBV6-4 and TRBJ1-1; perhaps TRBD1 as D (5 bases). This clonotype was sampled from an adult with an advanced solid tumor such as melanoma, head and neck, liver or kidney cancer. The input for sequencing was CD4+ or CD8+ T cells sorted from blood, taken in a trial of the OX40 agonist ivuxolimab. In nucleotides, the CDR3 is TGTGCCAGCAGTTTTCCCATAATGGGGCTAGAAACTGAAGCTTTCTTT. It yields the protein CASSFPIMGLETEAFF.